A single TCR beta chain is shown here with its context. The germline V gene encodes CDR1 KGHSH and CDR2 LQKENI. With 5 bases removed from V and 7 bases from J, the gap between germline ends came to 11 bases. This CDR3 comprises 12 residues. The data stem from a study of blood T cell repertoires in COVID-19. For the study at large: The origin of the acute and convalescent COVID-19 samples was the United States, Italy and Spain. PBMCs, B-cell-depleted T cells, or T cells provided the cDNA or gDNA that made up the material.

Using immunoSEQ multiplex PCR, the repertoire was profiled, and TCRdb retains in-frame clones only, with some absent. This table holds 250,000 to 350,000 clones, about four fifths found once. The Seattle patients joined while their infection was active and were tracked longitudinally afterward. The chain carries TRBV18 and TRBJ1-2; D uncertain. The sequence came from a person aged 70 to 80 with COVID-19, enrolled during active disease. Sequenced: peripheral blood. Here the CDR3 reads CASSTAEAGYTF. The CDR3, as DNA: TGTGCCAGCTCAACGGCAGAGGCTGGCTACACCTTC. Full variable domain (outside the CDR3, taken from reference TRBV18 and TRBJ1-2): NAGVMQNPRHLVRRRGQEARLRCSPMKGHSHVYWYRQLPEEGLKFMVYLQKENIIDESGMPKERFSAEFPKEGPSILRIQQVVRGDSAAYFCASSTAEAGYTFGSGTRLTVV.